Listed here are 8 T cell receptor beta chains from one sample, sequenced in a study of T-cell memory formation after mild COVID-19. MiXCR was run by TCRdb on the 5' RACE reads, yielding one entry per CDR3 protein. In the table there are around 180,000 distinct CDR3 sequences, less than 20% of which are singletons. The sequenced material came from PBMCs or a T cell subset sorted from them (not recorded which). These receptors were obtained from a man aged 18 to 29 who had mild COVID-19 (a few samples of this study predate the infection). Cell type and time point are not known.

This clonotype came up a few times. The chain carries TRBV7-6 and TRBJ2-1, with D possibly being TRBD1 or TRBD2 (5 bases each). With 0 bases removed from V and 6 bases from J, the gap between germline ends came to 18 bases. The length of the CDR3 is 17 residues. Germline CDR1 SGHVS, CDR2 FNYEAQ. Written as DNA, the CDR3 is TGTGCCAGCAGCTTAGCCGCCGGGACGGCGAGGGGCAATGAGCAGTTCTTC. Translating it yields CASSLAAGTARGNEQFF.

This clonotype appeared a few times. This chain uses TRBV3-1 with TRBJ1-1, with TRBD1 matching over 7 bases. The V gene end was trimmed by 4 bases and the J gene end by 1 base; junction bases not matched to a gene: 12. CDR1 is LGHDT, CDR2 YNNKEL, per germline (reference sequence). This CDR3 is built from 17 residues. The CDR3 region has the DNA TGTGCCAGCAGCCCGGGTCTCGACAGGGAAAGGAACACTGAAGCTTTCTTT. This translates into CASSPGLDRERNTEAFF.

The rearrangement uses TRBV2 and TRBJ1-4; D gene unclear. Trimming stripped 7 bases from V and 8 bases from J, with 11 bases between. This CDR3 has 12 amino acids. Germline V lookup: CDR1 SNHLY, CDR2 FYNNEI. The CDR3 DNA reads TGTGCCAGCACGGCACTCCAAGAAAAACTGTTTTTT. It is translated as CASTALQEKLFF.

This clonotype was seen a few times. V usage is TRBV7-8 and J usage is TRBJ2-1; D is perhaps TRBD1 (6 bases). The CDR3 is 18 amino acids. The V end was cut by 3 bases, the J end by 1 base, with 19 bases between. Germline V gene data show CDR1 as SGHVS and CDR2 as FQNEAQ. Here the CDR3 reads CASSLGLGARKSYNEQFF. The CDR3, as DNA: TGTGCCAGCAGCTTGGGCCTGGGGGCGAGGAAGTCCTACAATGAGCAGTTCTTC.

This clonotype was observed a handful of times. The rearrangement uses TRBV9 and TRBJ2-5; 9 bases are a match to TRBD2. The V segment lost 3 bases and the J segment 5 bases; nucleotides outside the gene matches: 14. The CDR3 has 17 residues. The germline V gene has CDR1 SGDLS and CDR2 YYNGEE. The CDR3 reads CASSARPRAGGDETQYF. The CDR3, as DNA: TGTGCCAGCAGCGCGAGACCTAGAGCGGGGGGCGACGAGACCCAGTACTTC.

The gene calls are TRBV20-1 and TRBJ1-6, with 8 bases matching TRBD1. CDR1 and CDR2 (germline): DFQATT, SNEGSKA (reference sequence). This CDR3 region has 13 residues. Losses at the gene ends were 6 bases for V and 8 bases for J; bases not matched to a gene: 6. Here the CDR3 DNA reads TGCAGTGCGAGGGACAGGAGCGATTCACCCCTCCACTTT. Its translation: CSARDRSDSPLHF.

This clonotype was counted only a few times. In DNA form, the CDR3 reads TGTGCCACCAGCAGTGAGGAGGGAACCTACGAGCAGTACGTC. Translating gives CATSSEEGTYEQYV. The V call is TRBV15, the J call TRBJ2-7; D is possibly TRBD2 (6 bases). This CDR3 comprises 14 residues. CDR1 LNHNV and CDR2 YYDKDF come from the germline V gene (reference sequence). The germline V and J ends were trimmed by 3 bases and 2 bases, with 11 bases remaining between them.

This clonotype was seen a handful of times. DNA of the CDR3: TGCGCCAGCAGCCAAGAAGGACTAGGAGGCGGCCTCTTCCTAGAAAAACTGTTTTTT. Translated, it gives CASSQEGLGGGLFLEKLFF. This sequence joins TRBV4-1 and TRBJ1-4; D is undetermined. CDR3 length: 19 amino acids. The germline V and J ends were trimmed by 0 bases and 8 bases, with 25 bases remaining between them. The V gene's germline CDR1 is MGHRA and CDR2 YSYEKL.